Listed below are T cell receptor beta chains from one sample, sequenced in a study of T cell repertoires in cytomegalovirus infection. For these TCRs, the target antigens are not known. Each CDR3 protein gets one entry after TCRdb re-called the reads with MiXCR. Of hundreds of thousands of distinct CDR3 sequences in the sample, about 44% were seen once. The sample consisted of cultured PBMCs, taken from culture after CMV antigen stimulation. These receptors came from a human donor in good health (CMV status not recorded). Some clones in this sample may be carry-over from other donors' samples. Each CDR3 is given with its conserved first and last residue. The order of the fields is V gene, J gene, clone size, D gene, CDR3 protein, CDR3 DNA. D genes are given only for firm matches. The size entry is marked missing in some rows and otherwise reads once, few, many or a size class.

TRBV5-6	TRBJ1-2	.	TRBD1	CASSLGQGAQGMGGYTF	TGTGCCAGCAGCTTGGGGCAGGGGGCACAAGGGATGGGAGGCTACACCTTC
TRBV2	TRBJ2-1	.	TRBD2	CASSGPAGVEQFF	TGTGCCAGCAGTGGCCCAGCGGGAGTTGAGCAGTTCTTC
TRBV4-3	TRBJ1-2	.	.	CASSQAASWWYGYTF	TGCGCCAGCAGCCAAGCGGCCAGTTGGTGGTATGGCTACACCTTC
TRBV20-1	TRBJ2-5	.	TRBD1	CSYRQGQETQYF	TGCAGTTACCGACAGGGCCAAGAGACCCAGTACTTC
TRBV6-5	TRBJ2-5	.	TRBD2	CASSRLAGSEETQYF	TGTGCCAGCAGTCGACTAGCGGGAAGTGAAGAGACCCAGTACTTC
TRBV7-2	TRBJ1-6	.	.	CASSFYNSPLHF	TGTGCCAGCAGCTTTTATAATTCACCCCTCCACTTT
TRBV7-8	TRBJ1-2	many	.	CASSLLDDGLYTF	TGTGCCAGCAGCTTATTGGACGATGGCCTCTACACCTTC
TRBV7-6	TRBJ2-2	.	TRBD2	CASSPGTSGRDPDTGELFF	TGTGCCAGCAGCCCAGGGACTAGCGGGAGGGACCCGGACACCGGGGAGCTGTTTTTT
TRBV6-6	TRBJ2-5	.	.	CASSYGVYQETQYF	TGTGCCAGCAGTTACGGGGTTTACCAAGAGACCCAGTACTTC
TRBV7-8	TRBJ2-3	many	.	CASSLGGARDTDTQYF	TGTGCCAGCAGCTTAGGGGGCGCGAGGGACACAGATACGCAGTATTTT
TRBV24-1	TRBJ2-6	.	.	CATSDPGSGANVLTF	TGTGCCACCAGTGACCCCGGCTCTGGGGCCAACGTCCTGACTTTC
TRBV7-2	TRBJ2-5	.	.	CASSLESVLDGTQYF	TGTGCCAGCAGCTTAGAAAGTGTGTTAGACGGGACCCAGTACTTC
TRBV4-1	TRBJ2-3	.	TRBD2	CASSPGALAGGRTDTQYF	TGCGCCAGCAGCCCAGGGGCGCTAGCGGGGGGGCGCACAGATACGCAGTATTTT